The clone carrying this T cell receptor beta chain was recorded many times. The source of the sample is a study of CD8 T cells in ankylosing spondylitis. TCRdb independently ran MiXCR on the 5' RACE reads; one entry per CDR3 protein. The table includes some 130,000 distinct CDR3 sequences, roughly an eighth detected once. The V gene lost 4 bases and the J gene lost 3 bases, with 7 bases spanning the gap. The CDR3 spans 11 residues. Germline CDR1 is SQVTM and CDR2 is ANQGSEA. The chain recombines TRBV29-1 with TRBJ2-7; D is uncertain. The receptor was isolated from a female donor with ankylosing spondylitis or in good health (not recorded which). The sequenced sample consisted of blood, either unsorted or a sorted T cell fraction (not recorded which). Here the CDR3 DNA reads TGCAGCGTTGGCATCTTCTACGAGCAGTACTTC. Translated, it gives CSVGIFYEQYF.